This TCR beta chain emerged from a study of blood T cell repertoires in COVID-19. Study-wide context: Samples taken during acute and convalescent COVID-19 were collected in the United States, Italy and Spain.

Trimming took off 5 bases at V and 0 bases at J, with 14 bases between the two ends. The germline V gene encodes CDR1 LNHDA and CDR2 SQIVND (reference sequence). CDR3 length equals 16 residues. In the original processing: It was from reference gene primer amplification that nucleated cell counts were estimated. Clones were sequenced by immunoSEQ multiplex PCR, and TCRdb holds only the in-frame ones, with some missing. Clone size and V and J calls were adopted from that table, with D and trimming inferred from the DNA. The profile shows around 150,000 clones, approximately 84% of them singletons. Study members were between 18 and 89 years old and lived in 25 or so US regions. Each participant's cohort was designated according to participant-reported clinical history.

The material sequenced was PBMCs or T cells enriched from blood (not recorded which). This chain connects TRBV19 to TRBJ2-1, with D maybe TRBD1 (6 bases). The receptor was derived from a woman aged 50 to 65 with acute COVID-19. This CDR3 reads CASSSTDSLSYNEQFF. In nucleotides, the CDR3 is TGTGCCAGTAGTTCAACGGACAGTCTCTCCTACAATGAGCAGTTCTTC.